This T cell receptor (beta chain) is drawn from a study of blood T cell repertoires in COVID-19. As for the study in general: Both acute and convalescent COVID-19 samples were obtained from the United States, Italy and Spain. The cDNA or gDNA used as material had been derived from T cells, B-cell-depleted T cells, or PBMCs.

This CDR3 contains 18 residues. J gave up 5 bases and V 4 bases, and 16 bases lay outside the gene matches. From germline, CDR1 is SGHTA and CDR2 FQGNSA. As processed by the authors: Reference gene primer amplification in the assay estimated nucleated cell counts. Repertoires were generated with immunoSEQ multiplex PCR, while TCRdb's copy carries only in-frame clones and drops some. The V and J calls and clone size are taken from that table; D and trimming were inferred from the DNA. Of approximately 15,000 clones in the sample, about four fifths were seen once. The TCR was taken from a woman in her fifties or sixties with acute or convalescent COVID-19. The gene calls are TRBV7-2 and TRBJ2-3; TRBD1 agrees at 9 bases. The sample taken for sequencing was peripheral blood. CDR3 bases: TGTGCCAGCAGCTCTCAGGCCTTCACAGGGGGCGCGGAAGATACGCAGTATTTT. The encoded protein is CASSSQAFTGGAEDTQYF.